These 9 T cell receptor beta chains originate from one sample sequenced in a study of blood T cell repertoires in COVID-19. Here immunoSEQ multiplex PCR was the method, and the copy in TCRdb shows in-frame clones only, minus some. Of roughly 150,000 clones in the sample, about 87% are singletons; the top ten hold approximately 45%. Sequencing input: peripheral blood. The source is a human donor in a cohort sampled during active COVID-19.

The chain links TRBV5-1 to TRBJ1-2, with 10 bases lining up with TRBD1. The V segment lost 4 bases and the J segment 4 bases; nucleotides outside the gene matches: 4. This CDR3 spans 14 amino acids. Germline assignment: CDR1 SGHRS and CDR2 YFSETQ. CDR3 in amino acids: CASSEGQGTYGYTF. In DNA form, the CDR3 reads TGCGCCAGCAGCGAGGGACAGGGGACCTATGGCTACACCTTC.

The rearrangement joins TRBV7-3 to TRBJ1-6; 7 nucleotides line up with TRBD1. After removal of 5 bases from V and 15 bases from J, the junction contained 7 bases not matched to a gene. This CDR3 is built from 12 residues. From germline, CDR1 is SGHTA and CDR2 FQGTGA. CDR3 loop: CASSLGQSVLHF. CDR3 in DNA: TGTGCCAGCAGCCTGGGACAGTCCGTCCTCCACTTT.

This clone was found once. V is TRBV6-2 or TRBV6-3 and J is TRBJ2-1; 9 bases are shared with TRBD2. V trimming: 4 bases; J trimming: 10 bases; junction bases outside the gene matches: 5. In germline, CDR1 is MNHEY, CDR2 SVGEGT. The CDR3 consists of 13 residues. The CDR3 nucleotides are TGTGCCAGCAGTTGGACTAGCGTGGGCGAGCAGTTCTTC. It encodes CASSWTSVGEQFF.

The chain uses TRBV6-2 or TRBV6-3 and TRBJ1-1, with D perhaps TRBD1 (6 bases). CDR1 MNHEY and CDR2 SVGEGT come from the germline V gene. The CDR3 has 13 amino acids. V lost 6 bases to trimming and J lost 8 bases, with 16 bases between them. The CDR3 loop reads CASSGFSRGEAFF. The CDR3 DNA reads TGTGCCAGCAGCGGTTTTAGCAGGGGCGAAGCTTTCTTT.

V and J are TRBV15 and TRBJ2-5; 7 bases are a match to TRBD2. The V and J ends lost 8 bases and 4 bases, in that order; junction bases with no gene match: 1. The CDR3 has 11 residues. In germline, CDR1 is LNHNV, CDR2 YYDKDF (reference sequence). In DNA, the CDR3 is TGTGCCACCGGGGAGGGAGAGACCCAGTACTTC. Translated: CATGEGETQYF.

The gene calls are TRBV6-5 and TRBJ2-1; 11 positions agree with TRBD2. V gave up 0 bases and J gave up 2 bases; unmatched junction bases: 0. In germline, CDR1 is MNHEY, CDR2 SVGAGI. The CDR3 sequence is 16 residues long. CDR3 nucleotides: TGTGCCAGCAGTTACTCTAGCGGGGGGGCCTACAATGAGCAGTTCTTC. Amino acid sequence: CASSYSSGGAYNEQFF.

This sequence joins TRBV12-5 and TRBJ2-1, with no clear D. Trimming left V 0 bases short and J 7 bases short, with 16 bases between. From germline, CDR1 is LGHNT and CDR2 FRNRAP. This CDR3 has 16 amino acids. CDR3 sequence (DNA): TGTGCTAGTGGTTTGGTAGCCTTTGCGGATGGAAATGAGCAGTTCTTC. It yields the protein CASGLVAFADGNEQFF.

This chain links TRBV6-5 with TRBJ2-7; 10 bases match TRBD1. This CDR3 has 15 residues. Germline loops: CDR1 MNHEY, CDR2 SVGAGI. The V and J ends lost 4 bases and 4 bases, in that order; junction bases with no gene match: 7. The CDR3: CASSFSTGGGYEQYF. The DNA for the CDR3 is TGTGCCAGCAGTTTCTCGACAGGGGGCGGGTACGAGCAGTACTTC.

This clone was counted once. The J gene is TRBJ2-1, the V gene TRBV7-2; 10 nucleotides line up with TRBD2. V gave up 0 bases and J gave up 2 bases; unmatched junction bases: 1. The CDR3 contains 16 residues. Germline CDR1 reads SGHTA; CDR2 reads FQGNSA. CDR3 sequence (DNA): TGTGCCAGCAGCTTAGCAAGCGGGGGGGCCTACAATGAGCAGTTCTTC. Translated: CASSLASGGAYNEQFF. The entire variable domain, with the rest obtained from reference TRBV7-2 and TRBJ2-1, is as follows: GAGVSQSPSNKVTEKGKDVELRCDPISGHTALYWYRQSLGQGLEFLIYFQGNSAPDKSGLPSDRFSAERTGGSVSTLTIQRTQQEDSAVYLCASSLASGGAYNEQFFGPGTRLTVL.